The 9 T cell receptor beta chains below were found in one sample sequenced in a study of blood T cell repertoires in COVID-19. The repertoire was sequenced with immunoSEQ multiplex PCR; TCRdb's copy has only in-frame clones and lacks some. Seen here are about 130,000 clones, more than 75% observed once, and the top ten hold approximately 3.3%. Sequenced sample: peripheral blood. The receptors were gathered from a woman aged 60-75 years with acute or convalescent COVID-19.

The chain uses TRBV6-5 and TRBJ1-6, with D possibly matching TRBD1 (5 bases). The germline V and J ends were trimmed by 2 bases and 6 bases, with 11 bases remaining between them. This CDR3 has 15 amino acids. In germline, CDR1 is MNHEY, CDR2 SVGAGI. The CDR3 loop reads CASSYQGDRNSPLHF. CDR3 DNA sequence: TGTGCCAGCAGTTACCAGGGTGATCGTAATTCACCCCTCCACTTT.

The chain couples TRBV6-5 to TRBJ2-3; the match to TRBD1 covers 9 bases. The V segment lost 2 bases and the J segment 8 bases; nucleotides outside the gene matches: 5. Germline CDR1 is MNHEY and CDR2 is SVGAGI. The CDR3 runs 14 residues. CDR3 coding DNA: TGTGCCAGCAGTTACGGGACAGGGCTCGGTACGCAGTATTTT. Translated: CASSYGTGLGTQYF.

Note on this clone: The same CDR3 is also encoded by other DNA sequences in this sample. This chain uses TRBV5-1 with TRBJ2-5, with a tentative D call TRBD2 (5 bases). The CDR3 extends over 14 amino acids. Trimming removed 0 bases from V and 1 base from J, with 7 bases in between. The germline gives CDR1 SGHRS, CDR2 YFSETQ. This CDR3 reads CASSLVGGQETQYF. The CDR3 coding sequence is TGCGCCAGCAGCTTGGTAGGAGGCCAAGAGACCCAGTACTTC. Combining the CDR3 with reference TRBV5-1 and TRBJ2-5 gives the whole variable domain KAGVTQTPRYLIKTRGQQVTLSCSPISGHRSVSWYQQTPGQGLQFLFEYFSETQRNKGNFPGRFSGRQFSNSRSEMNVSTLELGDSALYLCASSLVGGQETQYFGPGTRLLVL.

This chain uses TRBV7-9 with TRBJ2-3; TRBD1 aligns across 10 bases. The junction had 6 bases not matched to a gene; V was cut back by 5 bases and J by 4 bases. There are 15 residues in the CDR3. Germline V gives CDR1 SEHNR, CDR2 FQNEAQ (reference sequence). CDR3 nucleotides: TGTGCCAGCAGCAGAGGACAGGGGGGACCAGATACGCAGTATTTT. Amino acids: CASSRGQGGPDTQYF.

The chain recombines TRBV9 with TRBJ2-1; TRBD2 matches at 7 bases. CDR3 size: 17 residues. The germline V gene has CDR1 SGDLS and CDR2 YYNGEE. With V trimmed by 3 bases and J by 5 bases, 14 bases remained unmatched. The CDR3, as DNA: TGTGCCAGCAGCGCCCCCCGACTAGCCACTGACAACAATGAGCAGTTCTTC. This codes for CASSAPRLATDNNEQFF.

This clone was found a few times. The chain couples TRBV27 to TRBJ2-7; D gene ambiguous. V was trimmed by 2 bases and J by 6 bases, leaving 5 bases between them. CDR3 size: 11 residues. The germline gives CDR1 MNHEY, CDR2 SMNVEV (reference sequence). This CDR3 reads CASSLVSEQYV. The CDR3 nucleotides are TGTGCCAGCAGTTTAGTATCCGAGCAGTACGTC.

This clone was detected once. This chain uses TRBV7-9 with TRBJ2-1; D is ambiguous. Germline assignment: CDR1 SEHNR and CDR2 FQNEAQ (reference sequence). Trimming stripped 4 bases from V and 0 bases from J, with 10 bases between. This CDR3 spans 15 amino acids. CDR3 nucleotides: TGTGCCAGCAGCTCCTTTTTGAGCTCCTACAATGAGCAGTTCTTC. This codes for CASSSFLSSYNEQFF.

J is TRBJ1-4 and V is TRBV3-1 (or the pseudogene TRBV3-2); TRBD1 aligns across 11 bases. Germline lookup yields CDR1 LGHDT and CDR2 YNNKEL (reference sequence). Unmatched junction bases numbered 10, after V lost 4 bases and J lost 6 bases. This CDR3 is built from 17 residues. The DNA of the CDR3 is TGTGCCAGCAGCCCCTTCTGGTCGGGACAGGGGGATGAAAAACTGTTTTTT. Translating it yields CASSPFWSGQGDEKLFF.

The CDR3 nucleotides read TGTGCCAGTAGTACGGCGGGAGTGGGCAATGAGCAGTTCTTC. It specifies CASSTAGVGNEQFF. This chain uses TRBV19 with TRBJ2-1; the match to TRBD2 covers 7 bases. Trimming took 4 bases from V and 6 from J; bases not matched to a gene: 6. This CDR3 region has 14 residues. Germline values: CDR1 LNHDA, CDR2 SQIVND (reference sequence).